The clone carrying this T cell receptor beta chain was seen ten or more times. Its cognate antigen is unknown. With 4 bases removed from V and 3 bases from J, the gap between germline ends came to 9 bases. The CDR3 is 13 residues long. The germline V gene has CDR1 SNHLY and CDR2 FYNNEI. The source of the sample is a study of CD8+CD57+ T cells in acquired aplastic anemia. Study-wide background: Average DNA yield from sorted CD4+ and CD8+ cells was around 3.2 ug. Overall study findings and caveats: CD8+ Simpson's diversity showed no significant patient-control difference. Patients had around 30 CD8+ CDR3 sequences in common with controls (the shared set).

Patients picked for sequencing had shown CD8+CD57+ cell expansion detected by flow cytometry. Among the patients, none had received any therapy at the time of blood sampling. Profiling of TCR beta VDJ combinations and CDR3 sequences used genomic DNA as template. MiXCR was run by TCRdb on the reads, yielding one entry per CDR3 protein. The sample contains approximately 220,000 distinct CDR3 sequences, roughly 50% of which appear only once. This chain joins TRBV2 and TRBJ1-1; no firm D call. The specimen sequenced was sorted CD4+, CD8+, or CD8+CD57+ T cells (not recorded which) from PBMCs. The clonotype originates from a human donor with aplastic anemia. CDR3 region: CASSAGRDTEAFF. CDR3 DNA sequence: TGTGCCAGCAGTGCAGGACGGGACACTGAAGCTTTCTTT.